The sequence of this TCR beta chain was determined in a study of post-analysis software for immune sequencing data (dated by TCRdb to about 2015). Context from the whole study: Relapsing-remitting, secondary progressive and progressive-relapsing multiple sclerosis were recorded as disease courses, and subtype annotation was lacking for some patients. The patient repertoires were set against around eleven previously published healthy control repertoires from donors whose ages ranged from roughly 6 to 26 years. A subset of samples was prepared in parallel using single-end sample barcoding, then pooled and co-amplified after Illumina adapter ligation. What the work shows at the level of the full study, not this receptor alone: Multiple sclerosis patients had significantly lower normalized Chao1 diversity than controls, a result that suggests substantial peripheral T-cell clonal expansion. Direct clustering with F measure revealed strong co-clustering of samples prepared in the same batch, which led to a batch-effect correction. The multiple sclerosis patient group was slightly younger than the control group. Roughly 5 TRBV segments, including TRBV5-6, TRBV5-1 and TRBV20-1, were significantly more frequent in patients than controls.

A distance of 10 bases separates the germline ends of V and J, which lose 2 bases and 4 bases respectively. The germline V gene encodes CDR1 SGHRS and CDR2 YFSETQ. Including the terminal cysteine and phenylalanine, the CDR3 comprises 14 residues. Left in the record is the CDR3 DNA by itself, 42 bases read in frame from the first base. The library was made by PCR. The run used an Illumina HiSeq 2500. Unique molecular identifiers were incorporated into TCR beta cDNA libraries to reduce PCR and sequencing biases. Every 1 to 10 million input T cells yielded approximately 500,000 cDNA molecules, meaning each molecule approximated one T cell. The patient libraries were prepared and sequenced using the same protocol as the earlier healthy control dataset. Samples belonging to the same batch were prepared together, multiplexed and sequenced on a shared HiSeq lane. The original methods were these. Raw barcoded reads were processed with MIGEC, and single-read molecular identifier groups were discarded before consensus assembly and CDR3 extraction. Clonotype tables were post-analysed with VDJtools, and diversity was normalized by down-sampling all datasets to the smallest sample size. In repertoire overlap clustering, CDR3 amino acid sequences, but not nucleotide sequences, were matched to correct batch-related cross-sample contamination. In TCRdb, the public reads were trimmed at Q25 with fastp and aligned with MiXCR, with productive beta chains retained. Identical CDR3 protein sequences are pooled into one entry, listed with their most common genes and DNA. The V and J calls reflect TCRdb's pipeline rather than the authors' work. The sample table holds 550,000 to 700,000 distinct CDR3 sequences, of which 40% to 50% were seen once. More than 1.5% of the sample is in the top ten clones.

To demonstrate the VDJtools post-analysis software, the study profiled TCR beta repertoires from the peripheral blood of about a dozen young patients with multiple sclerosis. The multiple sclerosis patients were children and adolescents between roughly 6 and 15 years of age. As regards this clonotype: The target of this receptor is not known. No much larger clonotype is one base removed from it; base qualities were not supplied.

Sequencing used blood. The receptor's source is a girl aged 5-17 years with multiple sclerosis. The sequence is built from TRBV5-1 and TRBJ2-1; a weak D assignment points to TRBD1 (6 bases agree). CDR3 region: CASSLQGTYNEQFF. The DNA reads TGCGCCAGCAGCTTACAGGGAACATACAATGAGCAGTTCTTC.